The rows below give T cell receptor beta chains drawn from one sample of a study of cytomegalovirus exposure and HLA in healthy donors. Sequencing was performed with immunoSEQ multiplex PCR; in TCRdb, only in-frame clones are kept and a portion is missing. The data show 95,000 to 100,000 clones, about 80% seen once. The sequenced material came from PBMCs. The receptors derive from a man aged 35 to 55 in good health and CMV-seronegative. CDR3s include the opening cysteine and the closing phenylalanine or tryptophan. Fields, in order: CDR3 length, J gene, V gene, D gene, clone size, CDR3 protein, CDR3 DNA. A D gene is named only where the DNA matches it firmly. Part of the rows lack a size; the others show once, few, many or a class for expanded clones.

14	TRBJ1-1	TRBV19	NA	NA	CASSTQGELTEAFF	TGTGCCAGTAGTACCCAAGGGGAACTCACTGAAGCTTTCTTT
15	TRBJ2-2	TRBV4-3	TRBD1	NA	CASSQRTGGTGELFF	TGCGCCAGCAGCCAGCGGACAGGGGGGACCGGGGAGCTGTTTTTT
16	TRBJ1-4	TRBV9	TRBD1	NA	CASSQFPDREDEKLFF	TGTGCCAGCAGCCAATTTCCCGACAGGGAAGATGAAAAACTGTTTTTT
15	TRBJ2-5	TRBV5-1	NA	NA	CASSSGGASEETQYF	TGCGCCAGCAGCTCGGGTGGGGCGTCGGAAGAGACCCAGTACTTC
15	TRBJ1-2	TRBV6-6	NA	NA	CASSRGSSEGYGYTF	TGTGCCAGCAGTCGCGGTTCGTCAGAGGGCTATGGCTACACCTTC
18	TRBJ2-4	TRBV18	TRBD1	NA	CASSPNVGQGEFGNIQYF	TGTGCCAGCTCACCGAACGTGGGACAGGGAGAGTTCGGAAACATTCAGTACTTC
14	TRBJ2-3	TRBV28	TRBD1	NA	CAIRRQGRTDTQYF	TGTGCCATCCGTAGACAGGGCCGCACAGATACGCAGTATTTT
15	TRBJ2-7	TRBV7-2	NA	NA	CASSPNGLSSYEQYF	TGTGCCAGCAGCCCCAACGGGTTGTCCTCCTACGAGCAGTACTTC
14	TRBJ2-7	TRBV27	TRBD1	NA	CASSPRDRGNEQYF	TGTGCCAGCAGTCCCAGGGACAGGGGAAACGAGCAGTACTTC
14	TRBJ1-5	TRBV4-3	TRBD1	NA	CASSQRQGDQPQHF	TGCGCCAGCAGCCAACGACAGGGAGATCAGCCCCAGCATTTT
13	TRBJ2-1	TRBV15	TRBD1	NA	CATSSTGYNEQFF	TGTGCCACCAGCTCGACAGGGTACAATGAGCAGTTCTTC
14	TRBJ1-1	TRBV27	NA	NA	CASSLGGVNTEAFF	TGTGCCAGCAGTCTAGGGGGAGTGAACACTGAAGCTTTCTTT
16	TRBJ2-1	TRBV10-2	NA	few	CASSESRARPYNEQFF	TGCGCCAGCAGTGAGAGCAGGGCCCGGCCCTACAATGAGCAGTTCTTC
15	TRBJ2-6	TRBV30	NA	NA	CAWSSGLTGANVLTF	TGTGCCTGGAGTTCCGGACTTACCGGGGCCAACGTCCTGACTTTC
13	TRBJ1-2	TRBV14	NA	once	CASSLQSFYGYTF	TGTGCCAGCAGCTTACAGTCGTTCTATGGCTACACCTTC
14	TRBJ2-7	TRBV28	TRBD1	few	CASSPGQGIHEQYF	TGTGCCAGCAGTCCAGGACAGGGTATCCACGAGCAGTACTTC
16	TRBJ2-1	TRBV7-2	TRBD2	NA	CASSGRLASSYNEQFF	TGTGCCAGCAGCGGCAGACTAGCAAGCTCCTACAATGAGCAGTTCTTC
16	TRBJ2-3	TRBV27	NA	NA	CASNTNQGIPTDTQYF	TGTGCCAGTAACACCAACCAGGGGATTCCCACAGATACGCAGTATTTT
15	TRBJ2-1	TRBV7-2	TRBD1	NA	CASSLVGTGINEQFF	TGTGCCAGCAGCTTAGTGGGGACAGGGATCAATGAGCAGTTCTTC
14	TRBJ2-6	TRBV30	NA	few	CAWGSRSGANVLTF	TGTGCCTGGGGCAGTCGATCTGGGGCCAACGTCCTGACTTTC
13	TRBJ2-1	TRBV11-2	TRBD2	few	CASSLRLAGGRFF	TGTGCCAGCAGCTTGAGGCTAGCGGGGGGCCGGTTCTTC
14	TRBJ2-7	TRBV27	TRBD1	NA	CASSTTGSPFEQYF	TGTGCCAGCAGCACGACAGGGAGCCCTTTCGAGCAGTACTTC
18	TRBJ2-1	TRBV9	TRBD2	NA	CASSAVSGTSGSYNEQFF	TGTGCCAGCAGCGCAGTCTCTGGGACTAGCGGATCCTACAATGAGCAGTTCTTC
13	TRBJ2-5	TRBV5-4	NA	NA	CASSADRAETQYF	TGTGCCAGCAGCGCTGACAGAGCCGAGACCCAGTACTTC
20	TRBJ1-4	TRBV21-1	NA	NA	CASKLRGIIGVDRVDEKLFF	TGTGCCAGCAAACTTCGGGGTATCATCGGTGTGGACAGGGTGGATGAAAAACTGTTTTTT
15	TRBJ2-1	TRBV5-1	TRBD2	NA	CASSPGLAGDNEQFF	TGCGCCAGCAGCCCTGGACTAGCGGGAGACAATGAGCAGTTCTTC
12	TRBJ2-3	TRBV6-6	NA	NA	CALASGTDTQYF	TGTGCCCTCGCCAGCGGCACAGATACGCAGTATTTT
15	TRBJ2-7	TRBV11-3	TRBD1	NA	CASSSGKDRAHEQYF	TGTGCCAGCAGCTCTGGAAAGGACAGGGCCCACGAGCAGTACTTC
15	TRBJ2-3	TRBV25-1	NA	NA	CASSTLGRYTDTQYF	TGTGCCAGCAGTACCTTGGGGAGATACACAGATACGCAGTATTTT
15	TRBJ2-1	TRBV4-3	NA	NA	CASSQVIPGANEQFF	TGCGCCAGCAGCCAAGTAATCCCTGGGGCCAATGAGCAGTTCTTC